This T cell receptor beta chain emerged from a study of blood T cell repertoires in COVID-19. Study in general: Material from acute and convalescent COVID-19 was sourced from the United States, Italy and Spain.

The CDR3 consists of 15 residues. Germline CDR1 reads LGHNA; CDR2 reads YSLEER. V was shortened by 0 bases and J by 5 bases, with 13 bases between the two germline ends. The sample holds one count of this clone. Assay: immunoSEQ multiplex PCR; the TCRdb copy retains only in-frame clones and omits some. The table has about 160,000 clones, 70% to 90% seen once. The source is a woman in her seventies with acute or convalescent COVID-19. The gene calls are TRBV4-3 and TRBJ1-1, with no clear D. The sample comprised peripheral blood. The CDR3 region is CASSQDSGLRTEAFF. Written as DNA, the CDR3 is TGCGCCAGCAGCCAAGATAGCGGACTAAGGACTGAAGCTTTCTTT.